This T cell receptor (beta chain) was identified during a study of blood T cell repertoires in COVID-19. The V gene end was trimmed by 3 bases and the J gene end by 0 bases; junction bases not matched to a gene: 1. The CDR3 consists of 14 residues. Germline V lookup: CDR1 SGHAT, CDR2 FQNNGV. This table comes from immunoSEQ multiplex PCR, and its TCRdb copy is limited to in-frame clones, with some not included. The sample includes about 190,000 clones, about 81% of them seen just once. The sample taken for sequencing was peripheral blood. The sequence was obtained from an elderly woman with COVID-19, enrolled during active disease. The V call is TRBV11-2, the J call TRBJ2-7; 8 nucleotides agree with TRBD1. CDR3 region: CASSFTGGSYEQYF. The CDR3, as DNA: TGTGCCAGCAGCTTTACAGGGGGCTCCTACGAGCAGTACTTC.